This TCR beta chain was recorded in a study of T cell responses to AZD1222 COVID-19 vaccine. The table lists this clone with a few counts. Its antigen is currently unknown. The data were produced by immunoSEQ multiplex PCR, yet TCRdb's version contains in-frame clones alone and is incomplete. Here the sample spans roughly 99,000 clones, about 90% being singletons. Germline-derived CDR1 and CDR2 are MGHRA and YSYEKL. V lost 0 bases, J lost 5 bases, and 9 bases lay in between. The CDR3 totals 14 residues. Study-level findings and limits: Researchers report vaccine-associated CD4 TCRs spanning spike, with dominance at 160-218 and 743-854.

This receptor was taken from an adult in good health. This chain joins TRBV4-1 and TRBJ2-3; possible D gene TRBD2, 5 bases. Material: peripheral blood, obtained on day 0 of AZD1222 vaccination. For the CDR3, the DNA is TGCGCCAGCAGCCAAGACGGAGGTCGAGATACGCAGTATTTT. It encodes CASSQDGGRDTQYF.